This T cell receptor (beta chain) was identified during a study of blood T cell repertoires in COVID-19. Study overall: Donors in the United States, Italy and Spain gave samples during acute or convalescent COVID-19. In each case, the material was cDNA or gDNA derived from T cells, B-cell-depleted T cells, or PBMCs.

Study processing details: Reference gene primer amplification yielded estimated nucleated cell counts. Data came from immunoSEQ multiplex PCR; TCRdb stores just in-frame clones and leaves some out. V and J calls and clone size are copied from that table; D and trimming were computed from the DNA. This table has fewer than 80,000 clones, approximately 86% appearing once. Between the trimmed V and J ends, which lost 7 bases and 0 bases, there was a span of 10 bases. The CDR3 has 14 amino acids. Germline loops: CDR1 LNHDA, CDR2 SQIVND (reference sequence). Input material: peripheral blood. The source is a man between 65 and 80 years old with acute or convalescent COVID-19. V and J are TRBV19 and TRBJ2-1; D unresolved. The CDR3 protein is CASKLRSSYNEQFF. For the CDR3, the DNA is TGTGCCAGTAAGTTGCGGAGCTCCTACAATGAGCAGTTCTTC.